The sample holds many counts of the clone carrying this T cell receptor beta chain. This specimen belongs to a study of T cells of healthy individuals. Trimming removed 5 bases from V and 1 base from J; junction bases left unmatched: 4. This CDR3 has 15 residues. Germline V gene data show CDR1 as PRHDT and CDR2 as FYEKMQ (reference sequence). TCRdb recomputed calls from the 5' RACE reads with MiXCR, one row per CDR3 protein. Here the sample spans 75,000 to 95,000 distinct CDR3 sequences, around 5.1% being singletons. The chain links TRBV13 to TRBJ2-1; 8 bases are shared with TRBD2. This clonotype originated in a female donor in good health. DNA for the CDR3: TGTGCCAGCAGCGTAAGCGGGAGATCCTACAATGAGCAGTTCTTC. Translated, it gives CASSVSGRSYNEQFF. The variable domain in full, with the rest retrieved from reference TRBV13 and TRBJ2-1, is AAGVIQSPRHLIKEKRETATLKCYPIPRHDTVYWYQQGPGQDPQFLISFYEKMQSDKGSIPDRFSAQQFSDYHSELNMSSLELGDSALYFCASSVSGRSYNEQFFGPGTRLTVL.